This T cell receptor (beta chain) originates from a study of post-analysis software for immune sequencing data. General study points: Elevated frequency relative to controls characterized four or five TRBV segments in patients, TRBV5-6, TRBV5-1 and TRBV20-1 among them.

The library was made from cDNA and included unique molecular identifiers. TCRdb re-derived calls from the PCR reads in MiXCR, one entry per CDR3 protein. The sample includes 650,000 to 900,000 distinct CDR3 sequences, around 45% of them seen just once. Germline values: CDR1 SGDLS, CDR2 YYNGEE. The junction had 3 bases not matched to a gene; V was cut back by 1 base and J by 5 bases. The CDR3 is 13 amino acids. Concerning this clonotype itself: Its antigen remains unidentified.

The chain joins TRBV9 to TRBJ2-7; 7 bases fit TRBD2. The sequenced sample was blood. The clonotype comes from a girl aged 10-17 years with multiple sclerosis. CDR3 bases: TGTGCCAGCAGCGTACGACTAGCAGACGAGCAGTACTTC. As protein: CASSVRLADEQYF.